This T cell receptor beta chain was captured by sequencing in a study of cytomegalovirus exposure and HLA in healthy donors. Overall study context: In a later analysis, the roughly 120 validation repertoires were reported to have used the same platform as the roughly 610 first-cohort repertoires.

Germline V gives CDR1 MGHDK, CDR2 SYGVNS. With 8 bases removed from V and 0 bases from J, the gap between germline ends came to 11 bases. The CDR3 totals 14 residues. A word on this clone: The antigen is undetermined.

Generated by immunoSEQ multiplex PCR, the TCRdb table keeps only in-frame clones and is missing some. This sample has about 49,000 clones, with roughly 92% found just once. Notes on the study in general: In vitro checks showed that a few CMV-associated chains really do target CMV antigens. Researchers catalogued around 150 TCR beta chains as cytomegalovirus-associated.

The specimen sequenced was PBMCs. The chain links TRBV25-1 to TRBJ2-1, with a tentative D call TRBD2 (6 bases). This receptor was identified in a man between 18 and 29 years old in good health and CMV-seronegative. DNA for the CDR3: TGTGCCAGCGCAAAGGGAGGCTCCTACAATGAGCAGTTCTTC. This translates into CASAKGGSYNEQFF.